What follows is one TCR beta chain and its context. Its matching antigen is unknown. This sample was taken from a study of blood T cells in healthy people across ages. Overall study findings and caveats: Both naive CD4+ cell counts and diversity were greater in long-lived donors than in aged donors.

The CDR3 totals 16 residues. CDR1 is DFQATT and CDR2 is SNEGSKA in the germline V gene (reference sequence). Trimming cost V 3 bases and J 8 bases; bases outside gene matches: 8. Combining a sample-barcoded 5' primer with a J-beta primer mix, a second PCR ran for roughly 7 to 12 cycles. MiXCR, run by TCRdb on the 5' RACE reads, gives a single entry per CDR3 protein. The sample has about 680,000 distinct CDR3 sequences; approximately 50% are singletons. The sequencing sample was made of blood. The rearrangement uses TRBV20-1 and TRBJ1-6, with 12 bases aligning to TRBD1. This sequence originates from a woman aged 55 to 70 in good health. Here the CDR3 reads CSASPGTGGGDSPLHF. The DNA of the CDR3 is TGCAGTGCTAGCCCCGGGACAGGGGGCGGAGATTCACCCCTCCACTTT.